These 19 T cell receptor beta chains were sequenced from one sample in a study of blood T cell repertoires in COVID-19. The protocol was immunoSEQ multiplex PCR, while the TCRdb copy is restricted to in-frame clones and leaves out a portion. The profile shows 410,000 or so clones, approximately 89% of them singletons. Specimen: peripheral blood. These receptors were obtained from a middle-aged woman with COVID-19, enrolled during active disease.

The J gene is TRBJ1-3, the V gene TRBV27; the match to TRBD1 covers 7 bases. J gave up 0 bases and V 6 bases, and 11 bases lay outside the gene matches. The CDR3 consists of 17 residues. Germline CDR1 reads MNHEY; CDR2 reads SMNVEV (reference sequence). The CDR3 sequence: CASSLTGQKYSGNTIYF. In DNA, the CDR3 is TGTGCCAGCAGCTTAACGGGACAGAAGTACTCTGGAAACACCATATATTTT.

The chain employs TRBV6-1 and TRBJ1-5; D perhaps matches TRBD1 (5 bases). The germline gives CDR1 MNHNS, CDR2 SASEGT. The CDR3 length is 15 residues. Trimming removed 2 bases from V and 2 bases from J, with 10 bases in between. Here the CDR3 DNA reads TGTGCCAGCAGTGAACTTGGAGGGGGCAATCAGCCCCAGCATTTT. Amino acid sequence: CASSELGGGNQPQHF.

The J gene is TRBJ2-5, the V gene TRBV28; the D gene is possibly TRBD1 (5 bases). The CDR3 runs 16 residues. The V and J ends lost 6 bases and 5 bases respectively, with 22 bases between them. Germline V gives CDR1 MDHEN, CDR2 SYDVKM. CDR3 residues: CASSQQDLGLGETQYF. DNA of the CDR3: TGTGCCAGCAGCCAACAGGACCTAGGGCTGGGGGAGACCCAGTACTTC.

The chain has TRBV28 and TRBJ2-7; weak D call: TRBD2 (6 bases). Per the germline V gene, CDR1 is MDHEN and CDR2 is SYDVKM. This CDR3 is 15 amino acids long. V shed 4 bases and J shed 2 bases, with 15 bases lying between them. Written as DNA, the CDR3 is TGTGCCAGCAGTTCGTTAGCGGTACCAACCTACGAGCAGTACTTC. Protein: CASSSLAVPTYEQYF.

V and J are TRBV18 and TRBJ1-1, with 9 bases fitting TRBD1. There are 16 residues in the CDR3. Germline CDR1 reads KGHSH; CDR2 reads LQKENI. V lost 1 base to trimming and J lost 2 bases; unmatched junction nucleotides: 5. CDR3 residues: CASSPLDRGINTEAFF. The CDR3 region has the DNA TGTGCCAGCTCACCACTTGACAGGGGGATCAACACTGAAGCTTTCTTT.

CDR3 bases: TGTGCCAGCAGCTTTCAGGGGCCGAACACTGAAGCTTTCTTT. Amino acids: CASSFQGPNTEAFF. The chain uses TRBV2 and TRBJ1-1, with D possibly TRBD1 on 6 matching bases. Germline V lookup: CDR1 SNHLY, CDR2 FYNNEI. The CDR3 contains 14 residues. Trimming pared 6 bases from V and 1 base from J, leaving 12 bases between.

This chain joins TRBV29-1 and TRBJ2-2; the match to TRBD1 covers 9 bases. CDR1 SQVTM and CDR2 ANQGSEA come from the germline V gene. The CDR3 extends over 14 amino acids. V shed 7 bases, J shed 2 bases, and the junction held 5 bases outside the gene matches. The CDR3: CSAGTGINTGELFF. CDR3 bases: TGCAGCGCCGGGACAGGGATAAACACCGGGGAGCTGTTTTTT.

The chain couples TRBV7-2 to TRBJ1-3; 8 bases align to TRBD1. The germline gives CDR1 SGHTA, CDR2 FQGNSA. J gave up 2 bases and V 5 bases, and 14 bases lay outside the gene matches. This CDR3 is built from 18 residues. This chain's CDR3 is CASSGQGGFLSPGNTIYF. CDR3 nucleotides: TGTGCCAGCAGCGGACAGGGAGGGTTCCTAAGCCCTGGAAACACCATATATTTT.

Turning to this clone: The sample holds other DNA sequences that translate to the same CDR3. For the CDR3, the DNA is TGTGCCAGCAGTCCGGGGGGGACTAATGAAAAACTGTTTTTT. Encoded protein: CASSPGGTNEKLFF. This chain links TRBV28 with TRBJ1-4; perhaps TRBD1 as D (5 bases). The CDR3 is 14 residues long. Germline-derived CDR1 and CDR2 are MDHEN and SYDVKM. Trimming shortened V by 5 bases and J by 2 bases, and 9 bases separated the two germline ends.

The chain employs TRBV18 and TRBJ1-1; D is possibly TRBD1 (5 bases). Germline assignment: CDR1 KGHSH and CDR2 LQKENI. Trimming pared 6 bases from V and 7 bases from J, leaving 12 bases between. The CDR3 contains 12 residues. CDR3 coding DNA: TGTGCCAGCTCTCGGGGGGGAGGTGAAGCTTTCTTT. It is translated as CASSRGGGEAFF.

The chain employs TRBV3-1 (or the pseudogene TRBV3-2) and TRBJ1-6; 9 nucleotides line up with TRBD1. J was trimmed by 7 bases and V by 6 bases; bases with no gene match: 13. The CDR3 has 17 amino acids. Germline V lookup: CDR1 LGHDT, CDR2 YNNKEL (reference sequence). The CDR3 sequence is CASSTPGQGSGNSPLHF. The CDR3 DNA follows: TGTGCCAGCAGTACGCCGGGACAGGGATCCGGCAATTCACCCCTCCACTTT.

V gene TRBV11-2 combines with J gene TRBJ1-1, with 9 bases identical to TRBD1. This CDR3 contains 16 residues. The junction had 8 bases not matched to a gene; V was cut back by 3 bases and J by 3 bases. Germline V gives CDR1 SGHAT, CDR2 FQNNGV. The CDR3, as DNA: TGTGCCAGCAGCTTGACAGGGGGAGTCGGGTACACTGAAGCTTTCTTT. Protein sequence: CASSLTGGVGYTEAFF.

This clone was detected only a few times. The V gene is TRBV7-9, the J gene TRBJ2-1, with D maybe TRBD1 (6 bases). Germline V CDR1 and CDR2: SEHNR, FQNEAQ (reference sequence). The V end lost 4 bases, the J end lost 8 bases, and 15 bases lay between the germline ends. The CDR3 spans 14 residues. DNA for the CDR3: TGTGCCAGCAGCTACCTCCAGGGGTTGGATGAGCAGTTCTTC. This encodes CASSYLQGLDEQFF.

The V call is TRBV28, the J call TRBJ1-5; D might be TRBD1 (6 bases). The CDR3 runs 12 residues. The germline CDR1 and CDR2 sequences are MDHEN and SYDVKM. The CDR3 protein is CAAWGPDQPQHF. The CDR3 bases are TGTGCAGCTTGGGGGCCCGATCAGCCCCAGCATTTT.

The V and J genes are TRBV5-5 and TRBJ2-5, with a tentative D call TRBD2 (5 bases). The germline gives CDR1 SGHKS, CDR2 YYEKEE (reference sequence). This CDR3 comprises 12 residues. V gave up 4 bases and J gave up 9 bases, with 13 bases separating them. CDR3 in DNA: TGTGCCAGCAGCCCCTCTCCGAGGGCCCAGTACTTC. It yields the protein CASSPSPRAQYF.

The chain recombines TRBV18 with TRBJ2-3; D gene uncertain. This CDR3 is built from 15 residues. Germline CDR1 reads KGHSH; CDR2 reads LQKENI. V gave up 1 base and J gave up 0 bases, with 8 bases separating them. CDR3 coding DNA: TGTGCCAGCTCACCACAGTCAGGCAGCACAGATACGCAGTATTTT. This gives the protein CASSPQSGSTDTQYF.

The J gene is TRBJ2-3, the V gene TRBV29-1; D is possibly TRBD2 (6 bases). V lost 0 bases to trimming and J lost 0 bases, with 13 bases between them. CDR1 is SQVTM and CDR2 is ANQGSEA in the germline V gene. The CDR3 is 16 residues long. CDR3 in DNA: TGCAGCGTTGAAGACTGGGGGGTAACTAGCACAGATACGCAGTATTTT. Its translation: CSVEDWGVTSTDTQYF.

The CDR3 nucleotides are TGTGCCAGCAGCTTAGAGGCAGGGGTCGACTATGGCTACACCTTC. Translating gives CASSLEAGVDYGYTF. The chain carries TRBV7-2 and TRBJ1-2, with a tentative D call TRBD1 (6 bases). V was trimmed by 1 base and J by 3 bases, leaving 12 bases between them. The CDR3 contains 15 residues. Germline CDR1 is SGHTA and CDR2 is FQGNSA.

About this clone: One junction end does not reproduce the germline sequence, and a read error may be involved. The chain recombines TRBV7-7 with TRBJ1-1; D uncertain. Germline V gives CDR1 SSHAT, CDR2 FNYEAQ (reference sequence). This CDR3 spans 15 amino acids. The CDR3: CASTDYVRRFWRAFF. The CDR3 nucleotides read TGTGCTAGCACCGATTACGTAAGGAGATTCTGGAGAGCTTTCTTT.